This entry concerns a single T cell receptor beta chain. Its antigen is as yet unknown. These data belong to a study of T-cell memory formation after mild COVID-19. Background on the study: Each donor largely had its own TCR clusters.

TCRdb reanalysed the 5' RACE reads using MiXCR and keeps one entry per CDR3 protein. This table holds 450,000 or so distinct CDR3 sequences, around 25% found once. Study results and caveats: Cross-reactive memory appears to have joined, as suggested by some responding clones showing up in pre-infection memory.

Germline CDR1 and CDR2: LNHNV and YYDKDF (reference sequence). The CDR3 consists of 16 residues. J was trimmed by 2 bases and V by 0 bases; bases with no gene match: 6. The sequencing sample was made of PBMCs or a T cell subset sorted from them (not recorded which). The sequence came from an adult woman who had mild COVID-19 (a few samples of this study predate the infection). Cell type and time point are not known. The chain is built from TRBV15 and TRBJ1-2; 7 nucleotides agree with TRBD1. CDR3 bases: TGTGCCACCAGCAGAGATCCGGCAGGGGGAAACTATGGCTACACCTTC. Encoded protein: CATSRDPAGGNYGYTF.